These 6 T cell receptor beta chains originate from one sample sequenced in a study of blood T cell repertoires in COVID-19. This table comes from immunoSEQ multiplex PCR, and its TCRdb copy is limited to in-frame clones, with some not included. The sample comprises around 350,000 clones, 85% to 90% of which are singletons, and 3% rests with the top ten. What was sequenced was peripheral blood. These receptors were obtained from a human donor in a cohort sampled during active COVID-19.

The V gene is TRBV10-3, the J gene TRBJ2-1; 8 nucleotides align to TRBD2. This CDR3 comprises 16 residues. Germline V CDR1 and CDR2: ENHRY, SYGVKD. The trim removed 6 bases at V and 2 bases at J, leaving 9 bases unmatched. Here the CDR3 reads CAISPSGGAAYNEQFF. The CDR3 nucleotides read TGTGCCATCAGCCCCTCGGGGGGGGCTGCCTACAATGAGCAGTTCTTC.

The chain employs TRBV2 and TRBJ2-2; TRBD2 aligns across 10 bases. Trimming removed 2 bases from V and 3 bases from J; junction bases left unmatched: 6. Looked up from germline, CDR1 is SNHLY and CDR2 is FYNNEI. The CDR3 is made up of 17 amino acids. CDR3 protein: CASSEWLAGVHTGELFF. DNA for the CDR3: TGTGCCAGCAGTGAATGGCTAGCGGGAGTTCACACCGGGGAGCTGTTTTTT.

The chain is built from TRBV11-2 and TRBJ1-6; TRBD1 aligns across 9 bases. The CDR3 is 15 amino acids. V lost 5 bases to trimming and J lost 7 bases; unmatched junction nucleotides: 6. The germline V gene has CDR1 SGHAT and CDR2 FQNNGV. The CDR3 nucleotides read TGTGCCAGCAGCCTATCGACAGGGGGAAATTCACCCCTCCACTTT. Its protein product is CASSLSTGGNSPLHF.

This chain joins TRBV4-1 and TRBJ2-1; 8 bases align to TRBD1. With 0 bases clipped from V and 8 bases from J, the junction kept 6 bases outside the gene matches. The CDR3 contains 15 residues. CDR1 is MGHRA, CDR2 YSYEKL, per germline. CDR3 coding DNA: TGCGCCAGCAGCCAAGAAAGGACAGGGTTCGATGAGCAGTTCTTC. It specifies CASSQERTGFDEQFF.

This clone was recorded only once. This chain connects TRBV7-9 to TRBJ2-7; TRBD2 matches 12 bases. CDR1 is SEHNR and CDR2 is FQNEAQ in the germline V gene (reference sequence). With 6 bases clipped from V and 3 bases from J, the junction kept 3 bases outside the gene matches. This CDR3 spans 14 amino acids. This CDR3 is CASSTSGRHYEQYF. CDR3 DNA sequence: TGTGCCAGCAGTACTAGCGGGAGGCACTACGAGCAGTACTTC. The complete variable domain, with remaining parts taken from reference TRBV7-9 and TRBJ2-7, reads DTGVSQNPRHKITKRGQNVTFRCDPISEHNRLYWYRQTLGQGPEFLTYFQNEAQLEKSRLLSDRFSAERPKGSFSTLEIQRTEQGDSAMYLCASSTSGRHYEQYFGPGTRLTVT.

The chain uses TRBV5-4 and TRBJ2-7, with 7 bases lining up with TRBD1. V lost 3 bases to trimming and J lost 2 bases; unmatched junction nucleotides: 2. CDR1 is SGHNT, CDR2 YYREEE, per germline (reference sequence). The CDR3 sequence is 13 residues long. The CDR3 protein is CASSYGTAYEQYF. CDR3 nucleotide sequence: TGTGCCAGCAGCTACGGGACAGCCTACGAGCAGTACTTC.